This T cell receptor beta chain came from a study of CD8 T cells in ankylosing spondylitis. TCRdb ran MiXCR on the 5' RACE reads and lists one entry per CDR3 protein. The table has about 250,000 distinct CDR3 sequences, 32% seen once. As concerns this clonotype: Antigen specificity is unknown.

Per the germline V gene, CDR1 is KGHSH and CDR2 is LQKENI. Trimming shortened V by 3 bases and J by 10 bases, and 16 bases separated the two germline ends. The CDR3 extends over 14 amino acids. Study results and caveats: What seemed typical of ankylosing spondylitis blood was a TCR beta motif built from about 8 highly homologous variants.

The TCR was taken from a male donor with ankylosing spondylitis or in good health (not recorded which). V is TRBV18 and J is TRBJ2-1, with TRBD1 as a possible D gene (7 bases). The sequenced sample consisted of blood, either unsorted or a sorted T cell fraction (not recorded which). The CDR3 loop is CASSPTTGSGEQFF. The CDR3 DNA sequence: TGTGCCAGCTCACCCACGACAGGGAGCGGGGAGCAGTTCTTC. The whole variable domain, remainder taken from reference TRBV18 and TRBJ2-1, is NAGVMQNPRHLVRRRGQEARLRCSPMKGHSHVYWYRQLPEEGLKFMVYLQKENIIDESGMPKERFSAEFPKEGPSILRIQQVVRGDSAAYFCASSPTTGSGEQFFGPGTRLTVL.